What follows describes a single T cell receptor beta chain. Antigen specificity is unknown. The germline CDR1 and CDR2 sequences are KGHSH and LQKENI. With 2 bases removed from V and 9 bases from J, the gap between germline ends came to 11 bases. The CDR3 is 13 amino acids. This entry belongs to a study of T cell repertoires in cytomegalovirus infection. Regarding the study as a whole: Accumulated public TCR beta family frequency recognized individuals carrying CMV together with the relevant HLA. HLA-C-restricted CMV-specific TCR beta clonotypes prevailed in the ex vivo response.

TCRdb recomputed calls from the reads with MiXCR, one row per CDR3 protein. The sample has a few hundred thousand distinct CDR3 sequences, around a third seen once. This sample comprised cultured PBMCs, obtained from culture after CMV antigen stimulation. The rearrangement uses TRBV18 and TRBJ2-1; D is perhaps TRBD2 (6 bases). This sequence was found in a human donor in good health (CMV status not recorded). Some clones in this sample may be carry-over from other donors' samples. CDR3 loop: CASSPTSFGEQFF. The CDR3 coding sequence is TGTGCCAGCTCACCAACTAGCTTTGGTGAGCAGTTCTTC.